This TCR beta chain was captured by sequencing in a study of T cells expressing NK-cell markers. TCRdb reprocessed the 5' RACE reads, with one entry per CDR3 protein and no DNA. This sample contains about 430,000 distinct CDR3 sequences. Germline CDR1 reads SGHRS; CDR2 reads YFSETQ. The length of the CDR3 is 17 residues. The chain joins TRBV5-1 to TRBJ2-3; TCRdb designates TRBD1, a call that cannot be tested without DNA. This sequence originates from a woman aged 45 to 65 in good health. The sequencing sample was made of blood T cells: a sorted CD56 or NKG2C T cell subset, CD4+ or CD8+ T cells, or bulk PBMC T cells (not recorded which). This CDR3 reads CASSLPGTAFVTDTQYF.